This T cell receptor beta chain comes out of a study of blood T cell repertoires in COVID-19. The overall study: The origin of the acute and convalescent COVID-19 samples was the United States, Italy and Spain. T cells, B-cell-depleted T cells, or PBMCs provided the cDNA or gDNA that served as material.

Here immunoSEQ multiplex PCR was the method, and the copy in TCRdb shows in-frame clones only, minus some. This repertoire shows 95,000 to 150,000 clones, 60% to 85% found once; its top ten account for about 2%. The CDR3 runs 15 residues. Germline-derived CDR1 and CDR2 are SGHRS and YFSETQ. After removal of 0 bases from V and 5 bases from J, the junction contained 3 bases not matched to a gene. The sequence derives from a man between 65 and 85 years old with acute or convalescent COVID-19. Sequencing was carried out using peripheral blood. The V gene is TRBV5-1, the J gene TRBJ2-7, with 12 bases fitting TRBD2. The CDR3 sequence: CASSLVPSGGDEQYF. In DNA, the CDR3 is TGCGCCAGCAGCTTGGTCCCTAGCGGGGGGGACGAGCAGTACTTC.